Listed here are 9 T cell receptor beta chains from one sample, sequenced in a study of T-cell reconstitution after alpha-beta-depleted transplantation in children. Unique molecular identifiers were built into the TCRbeta library. TCRdb re-called the PCR reads with MiXCR, one entry per CDR3 protein. The table has approximately 400,000 distinct CDR3 sequences, approximately 11% seen once. Sequenced material: PBMCs from the stem cell graft donor, taken from the stem cell graft. These receptors all come from a human donor who donated a stem cell graft to a child with acute myeloid leukemia.

In this sample, this clonotype turned up a few times. This sequence joins TRBV7-2 and TRBJ2-5, with 9 bases fitting TRBD2. The CDR3 has 14 residues. V lost 9 bases to trimming and J lost 4 bases; unmatched junction nucleotides: 9. The germline V gene has CDR1 SGHTA and CDR2 FQGNSA. CDR3 DNA sequence: TGTGCCAGTAATAGCGGGGGAGGTTTAGAGACCCAGTACTTC. This gives the protein CASNSGGGLETQYF.

There are many counts of this clonotype. The chain combines TRBV21-1 with TRBJ2-5; no check of the table's D call, TRBD1, against the DNA was made. TRBV21-1 is shown as a pseudogene. The CDR3 covers 18 residues. For the CDR3, the DNA is TGTGCCAGCAGCAAAGGGTCGGTGATGGTCGGCCCCGGGGAGACCCAGTACTTC. This sequence encodes CASSKGSVMVGPGETQYF.

The chain has TRBV29-1 and TRBJ2-5, with a weak D call TRBD1 (5 bases). Germline CDR1 and CDR2: SQVTM and ANQGSEA. This CDR3 spans 14 amino acids. Trimming cost V 6 bases and J 4 bases, with 18 bases left between them. The CDR3 region is CSVDKGFSGETQYF. As DNA, the CDR3 is TGCAGCGTCGACAAGGGGTTTTCGGGAGAGACCCAGTACTTC. Full variable domain (outside the CDR3, taken from reference TRBV29-1 and TRBJ2-5): SAVISQKPSRDICQRGTSLTIQCQVDSQVTMMFWYRQQPGQSLTLIATANQGSEATYESGFVIDKFPISRPNLTFSTLTVSNMSPEDSSIYLCSVDKGFSGETQYFGPGTRLLVL.

The chain carries TRBV5-1 and TRBJ1-1; D remains ambiguous. The CDR3 contains 15 residues. Germline CDR1 is SGHRS and CDR2 is YFSETQ. The germline V and J ends were trimmed by 0 bases and 4 bases, with 13 bases remaining between them. CDR3 amino acids: CASSLATKRGTEAFF. The CDR3 DNA follows: TGCGCCAGCAGCTTGGCCACGAAGCGAGGCACTGAAGCTTTCTTT. Based on the CDR3 plus reference TRBV5-1 and TRBJ1-1, the full variable domain is KAGVTQTPRYLIKTRGQQVTLSCSPISGHRSVSWYQQTPGQGLQFLFEYFSETQRNKGNFPGRFSGRQFSNSRSEMNVSTLELGDSALYLCASSLATKRGTEAFFGQGTRLTVV.

This chain connects TRBV4-1 to TRBJ1-2; TRBD1 agrees at 7 bases. V lost 2 bases, J lost 1 base, and 19 bases stayed unmatched. This CDR3 is built from 20 residues. Germline values: CDR1 MGHRA, CDR2 YSYEKL. The DNA for the CDR3 is TGCGCCAGCAGCCAATTATATCGACAGGGCCGACACTCGAATAACTATGGCTACACCTTC. The encoded protein is CASSQLYRQGRHSNNYGYTF.

This chain links TRBV12-3 or TRBV12-4 with TRBJ2-5, with TRBD1 identical over 10 bases. CDR3 length: 16 residues. The junction had 10 bases not matched to a gene; V was cut back by 5 bases and J by 4 bases. The CDR3 loop is CASSRPRQGAGETQYF. The CDR3 DNA reads TGTGCCAGCAGTCGTCCCCGACAGGGGGCGGGAGAGACCCAGTACTTC.

This clonotype was seen many times. The rearrangement uses TRBV4-3 and TRBJ1-4; D gene unclear. Trimming shortened V by 4 bases and J by 10 bases, and 22 bases separated the two germline ends. The CDR3 has 16 amino acids. CDR1 LGHNA and CDR2 YSLEER come from the germline V gene. CDR3 amino acids: CASSPEPQVIAGKLFF. The CDR3 bases are TGCGCCAGCAGCCCAGAACCTCAAGTTATAGCCGGAAAACTGTTTTTT.

This clonotype has just a few counts. The CDR3 nucleotides read TGTGCCAGCAGAGGGGGGTACCAAGAGACCCAGTACTTC. Translation gives CASRGGYQETQYF. This chain links TRBV5-4 with TRBJ2-5; D might be TRBD1 or TRBD2, each matching 6 bases. Germline V gene sequence: CDR1 SGHNT, CDR2 YYREEE (reference sequence). The CDR3 runs 13 residues. Trimming pared 5 bases from V and 0 bases from J, leaving 8 bases between. Together with reference TRBV5-4 and TRBJ2-5, the CDR3 gives the full variable domain: ETGVTQSPTHLIKTRGQQVTLRCSSQSGHNTVSWYQQALGQGPQFIFQYYREEENGRGNFPPRFSGLQFPNYSSELNVNALELDDSALYLCASRGGYQETQYFGPGTRLLVL.

This clonotype showed up many times. This chain connects TRBV5-1 to TRBJ1-1, with D perhaps matching TRBD1 (6 bases). This CDR3 is 15 amino acids long. The germline V gene encodes CDR1 SGHRS and CDR2 YFSETQ. Trimming took off 1 base at V and 2 bases at J, with 12 bases between the two ends. CDR3 nucleotide sequence: TGCGCCAGCAGCTTGACCGGGACAATCAACACTGAAGCTTTCTTT. It yields the protein CASSLTGTINTEAFF.